These T cell receptor beta chains were read from a single sample in a study of cytomegalovirus exposure and HLA in healthy donors. Clones were sequenced by immunoSEQ multiplex PCR, and TCRdb holds only the in-frame ones, with some missing. This table lists around 100,000 clones. The material sequenced was PBMCs. These receptors were collected from a man in his fifties in good health and CMV-seronegative. Each CDR3 is given with its conserved first and last residue. A D gene is named only where the DNA matches it firmly.

J gene	D gene	V gene	CDR3 protein	CDR3 DNA
TRBJ2-2	.	TRBV30	CAWSMAGQRSRTGELFF	TGTGCCTGGAGTATGGCGGGACAGAGGTCTCGAACCGGGGAGCTGTTTTTT
TRBJ2-5	TRBD2	TRBV5-6	CASSFASGPQETQYF	TGTGCCAGCAGCTTTGCTAGCGGGCCTCAAGAGACCCAGTACTTC
TRBJ2-1	.	TRBV4-3	CASSQDLPGLFYNEQFF	TGCGCCAGCAGCCAAGATCTTCCGGGTTTATTCTACAATGAGCAGTTCTTC
TRBJ2-7	.	TRBV21-1	CASSKNRDTSYEQYF	TGTGCCAGCAGCAAAAACCGGGACACTTCCTACGAGCAGTACTTC
TRBJ2-3	TRBD2	TRBV19	CASSINHGRGVDTQYF	TGTGCCAGTAGTATAAACCACGGACGGGGGGTCGATACGCAGTATTTT
TRBJ2-3	TRBD2	TRBV6-5	CASSYSGTRAQYF	TGTGCCAGCAGTTACTCCGGGACTAGGGCGCAGTATTTT
TRBJ1-1	.	TRBV9	CASSAQGMNTEAFF	TGTGCCAGCAGCGCTCAGGGAATGAACACTGAAGCTTTCTTT
TRBJ2-1	TRBD2	TRBV7-7	CASSLGLAGVNEQFF	TGTGCTAGCAGCTTGGGACTAGCGGGGGTTAATGAGCAGTTCTTC
TRBJ2-7	TRBD1	TRBV6-6	CAGRQGLVSEQYF	TGTGCCGGCCGACAGGGATTGGTTAGCGAGCAGTACTTC
TRBJ1-1	TRBD1	TRBV7-9	CASSSRQGPKNTEAFF	TGTGCCAGCAGCTCCCGACAGGGGCCTAAGAACACTGAAGCTTTCTTT
TRBJ2-1	TRBD2	TRBV6-4	CASSDGTSRNEQFF	TGTGCCAGCAGTGACGGGACTAGTAGGAATGAGCAGTTCTTC
TRBJ1-2	TRBD1	TRBV18	CASSPQGNYGYTF	TGTGCCAGCTCGCCACAGGGGAACTATGGCTACACCTTC
TRBJ1-1	TRBD1	TRBV6-5	CASSPLDRGFVAFF	TGTGCCAGCAGTCCCTTGGACAGGGGTTTCGTAGCTTTCTTT
TRBJ1-2	TRBD1	TRBV29-1	CSVTPGQGDYGYTF	TGCAGCGTTACCCCGGGACAGGGAGACTATGGCTACACCTTC
TRBJ2-2	.	TRBV4-1	CASSHQGGLAGELFF	TGCGCCAGCAGCCATCAGGGGGGCCTTGCCGGGGAGCTGTTTTTT
TRBJ1-6	.	TRBV7-2	CASSYAGTSNSPLHF	TGTGCCAGCAGCTACGCCGGGACATCCAATTCACCCCTCCACTTT
TRBJ1-4	TRBD1	TRBV10-3	CAISDRGEREKLFF	TGTGCCATCAGCGACAGGGGGGAGAGGGAAAAACTGTTTTTT
TRBJ2-7	TRBD1	TRBV9	CASSRDRGNQEQYF	TGTGCCAGCAGCCGGGACAGGGGGAACCAGGAGCAGTACTTC
TRBJ2-7	.	TRBV29-1	CSAARGRYEQYF	TGCAGCGCCGCCAGGGGACGCTACGAGCAGTACTTC
TRBJ1-2	.	TRBV4-3	CASSQEPTVSRGYTF	TGCGCCAGCAGCCAAGAACCGACTGTTAGCCGCGGCTACACCTTC
TRBJ1-1	.	TRBV6-1	CASLGQLNTEAFF	TGTGCCAGCTTAGGACAGCTGAACACTGAAGCTTTCTTT
TRBJ2-7	TRBD2	TRBV11-2	CASSLDSASGAPYEQYF	TGTGCCAGCAGCTTAGATTCGGCTAGCGGGGCCCCCTACGAGCAGTACTTC
TRBJ1-5	TRBD1	TRBV2	CASFRDRDQPQHF	TGTGCCAGCTTCCGGGACAGAGATCAGCCCCAGCATTTT
TRBJ1-1	TRBD1	TRBV7-6	CASSLAPTGVNTEAFF	TGTGCCAGCAGCTTAGCACCTACAGGGGTGAACACTGAAGCTTTCTTT
TRBJ1-1	.	TRBV5-8	CASSLGSTEAFF	TGTGCCAGCAGCTTGGGTAGCACTGAAGCTTTCTTT
TRBJ2-7	TRBD2	TRBV6-1	CASSEYPAGAAYEQYF	TGTGCCAGCAGTGAATACCCAGCGGGAGCCGCCTACGAGCAGTACTTC
TRBJ2-3	.	TRBV9	CASSPLGGRGTDTQYF	TGTGCCAGCAGCCCCCTGGGGGGGCGTGGCACAGATACGCAGTATTTT
TRBJ1-4	.	TRBV29-1	CSVEAGGGSEKLFF	TGCAGCGTTGAAGCGGGGGGGGGTAGTGAAAAACTGTTTTTT
TRBJ1-1	.	TRBV10-1	CASSGGLNTEAFF	TGCGCCAGCAGTGGAGGCCTAAACACTGAAGCTTTCTTT
TRBJ1-1	TRBD1	TRBV9	CASSVGQGNTEAFF	TGTGCCAGCAGCGTAGGACAGGGGAACACTGAAGCTTTCTTT
TRBJ2-2	TRBD2	TRBV7-7	CASSLREATGELFF	TGTGCTAGCAGCTTACGGGAGGCCACCGGGGAGCTGTTTTTT
TRBJ1-4	TRBD1	TRBV7-2	CASSFSPGQEYEKLFF	TGTGCCAGCAGTTTCTCACCGGGACAGGAATATGAAAAACTGTTTTTT
TRBJ2-7	TRBD1	TRBV10-2	CASSRGQTYEQYF	TGCGCCAGCAGTCGGGGACAGACCTACGAGCAGTACTTC
TRBJ1-4	.	TRBV18	CASSPSTGTGATNEKLFF	TGTGCCAGCTCACCAAGTACCGGGACGGGGGCAACTAATGAAAAACTGTTTTTT
TRBJ2-7	.	TRBV5-8	CASLRSQADTYEQYF	TGTGCCAGCTTGCGTTCTCAGGCCGATACCTACGAGCAGTACTTC
TRBJ1-2	TRBD1	TRBV19	CASSIGRQGRNYGYTF	TGTGCCAGTAGTATCGGACGACAGGGGAGGAACTATGGCTACACCTTC
TRBJ2-3	TRBD2	TRBV9	CASSADGLEVDTQYF	TGTGCCAGCAGCGCAGATGGACTAGAGGTAGATACGCAGTATTTT
TRBJ2-7	.	TRBV18	CASSPPPGEGSTYEQYF	TGTGCCAGCTCACCACCGCCAGGGGAGGGGTCAACCTACGAGCAGTACTTC
TRBJ1-1	.	TRBV6-5	CASSPTAGNTEAFF	TGTGCCAGCAGCCCGACGGCGGGGAACACTGAAGCTTTCTTT
TRBJ2-5	.	TRBV19	CASSQLLGTRGEETQYF	TGTGCCAGTAGCCAGCTTCTCGGGACACGAGGAGAAGAGACCCAGTACTTC
TRBJ1-1	.	TRBV2	CASSTPGNTEAFF	TGTGCCAGCAGTACCCCCGGGAACACTGAAGCTTTCTTT
TRBJ1-4	TRBD1	TRBV7-2	CASSSGQLPTNEKLFF	TGTGCCAGCAGCTCGGGACAGCTCCCAACTAATGAAAAACTGTTTTTT
TRBJ2-7	.	TRBV4-3	CASSQVDSSSYEQYF	TGCGCCAGCAGCCAAGTTGACAGTAGCTCCTACGAGCAGTACTTC
TRBJ2-7	.	TRBV10-3	CAISGGGGNEQYF	TGTGCCATCAGTGGTGGGGGAGGTAACGAGCAGTACTTC
TRBJ1-2	.	TRBV5-1	CASSAGAYGYTF	TGCGCCAGCAGCGCAGGGGCATATGGCTACACCTTC
TRBJ1-2	TRBD1	TRBV6-5	CASSSLRDRGLGGYTF	TGTGCCAGCAGTTCCCTCCGGGACAGGGGGCTTGGTGGCTACACCTTC
TRBJ2-1	TRBD2	TRBV5-8	CASSSSGFIYNEQFF	TGTGCCAGCAGCTCTAGCGGTTTTATCTACAATGAGCAGTTCTTC
TRBJ2-6	TRBD1	TRBV4-1	CASSHLGTGGFSGANVLTF	TGCGCCAGCAGCCACCTCGGGACAGGGGGCTTCTCCGGGGCCAACGTCCTGACTTTC
TRBJ1-1	.	TRBV2	CASSVFRGTEAFF	TGTGCCAGCAGTGTATTCAGGGGCACTGAAGCTTTCTTT